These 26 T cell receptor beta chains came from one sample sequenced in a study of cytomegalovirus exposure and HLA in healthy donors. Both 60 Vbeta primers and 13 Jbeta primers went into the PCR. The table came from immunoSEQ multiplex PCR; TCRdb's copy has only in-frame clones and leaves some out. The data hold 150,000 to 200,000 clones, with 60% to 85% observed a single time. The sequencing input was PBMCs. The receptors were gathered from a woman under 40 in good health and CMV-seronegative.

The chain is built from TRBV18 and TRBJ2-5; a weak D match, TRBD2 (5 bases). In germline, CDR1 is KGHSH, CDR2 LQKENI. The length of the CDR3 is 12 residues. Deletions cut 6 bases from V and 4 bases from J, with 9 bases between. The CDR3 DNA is TGTGCCAGCTCCGAGGGTTTAGAGACCCAGTACTTC. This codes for CASSEGLETQYF.

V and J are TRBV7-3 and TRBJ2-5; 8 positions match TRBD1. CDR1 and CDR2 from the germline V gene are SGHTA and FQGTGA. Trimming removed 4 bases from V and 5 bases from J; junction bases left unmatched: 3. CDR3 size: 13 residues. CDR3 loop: CASSSYRGETQYF. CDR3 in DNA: TGTGCCAGCAGCTCATACAGGGGGGAGACCCAGTACTTC.

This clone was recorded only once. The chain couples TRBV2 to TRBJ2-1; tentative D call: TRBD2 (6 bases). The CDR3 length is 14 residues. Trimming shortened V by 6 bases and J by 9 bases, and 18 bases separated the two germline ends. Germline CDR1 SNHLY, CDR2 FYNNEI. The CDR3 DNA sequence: TGTGCCAGCAGCTTTTGGGGAGGTAATGGTGAGCAGTTCTTC. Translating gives CASSFWGGNGEQFF.

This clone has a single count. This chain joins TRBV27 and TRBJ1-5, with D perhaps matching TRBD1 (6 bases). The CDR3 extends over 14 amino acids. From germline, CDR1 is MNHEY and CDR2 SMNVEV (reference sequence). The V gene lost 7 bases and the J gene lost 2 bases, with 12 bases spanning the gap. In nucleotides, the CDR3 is TGTGCCAGCACTCTATCAGGGGGCAATCAGCCCCAGCATTTT. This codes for CASTLSGGNQPQHF.

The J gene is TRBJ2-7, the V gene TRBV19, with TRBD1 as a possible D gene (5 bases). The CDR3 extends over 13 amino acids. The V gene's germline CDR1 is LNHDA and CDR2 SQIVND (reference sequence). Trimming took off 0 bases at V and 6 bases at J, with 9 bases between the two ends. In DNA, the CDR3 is TGTGCCAGTAGTATAGAAAGGGGAACCGAGCAGTACTTC. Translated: CASSIERGTEQYF.

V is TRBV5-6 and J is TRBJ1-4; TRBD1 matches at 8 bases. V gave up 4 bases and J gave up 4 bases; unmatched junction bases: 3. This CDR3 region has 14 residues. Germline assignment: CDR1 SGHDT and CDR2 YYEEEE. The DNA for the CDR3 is TGTGCCAGCAGCCCGGACAGGGATAATGAAAAACTGTTTTTT. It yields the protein CASSPDRDNEKLFF. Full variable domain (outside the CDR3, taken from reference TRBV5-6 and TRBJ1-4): DAGVTQSPTHLIKTRGQQVTLRCSPKSGHDTVSWYQQALGQGPQFIFQYYEEEERQRGNFPDRFSGHQFPNYSSELNVNALLLGDSALYLCASSPDRDNEKLFFGSGTQLSVL.

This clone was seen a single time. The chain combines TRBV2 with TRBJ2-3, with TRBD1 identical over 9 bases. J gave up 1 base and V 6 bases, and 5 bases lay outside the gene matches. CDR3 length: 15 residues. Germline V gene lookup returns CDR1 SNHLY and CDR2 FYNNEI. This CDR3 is CASSSTGGGTDTQYF. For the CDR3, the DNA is TGTGCCAGCAGCTCTACAGGGGGCGGCACAGATACGCAGTATTTT.

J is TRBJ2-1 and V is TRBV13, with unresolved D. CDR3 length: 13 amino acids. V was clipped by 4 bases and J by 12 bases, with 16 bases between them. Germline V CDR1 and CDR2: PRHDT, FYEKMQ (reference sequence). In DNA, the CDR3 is TGTGCCAGCAGCTCCTCAATCAAATCGGGGCAGTTCTTC. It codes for CASSSSIKSGQFF.

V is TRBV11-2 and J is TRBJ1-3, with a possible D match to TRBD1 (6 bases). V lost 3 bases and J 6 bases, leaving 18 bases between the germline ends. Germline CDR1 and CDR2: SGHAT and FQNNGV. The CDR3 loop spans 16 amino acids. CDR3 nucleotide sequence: TGTGCCAGCAGCTTTCAGACAGGCTTACAAGAAAACACCATATATTTT. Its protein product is CASSFQTGLQENTIYF.

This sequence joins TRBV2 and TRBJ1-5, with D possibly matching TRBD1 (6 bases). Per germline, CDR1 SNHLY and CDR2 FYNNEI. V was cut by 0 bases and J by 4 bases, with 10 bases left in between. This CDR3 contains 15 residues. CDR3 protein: CASSEAQGLNQPQHF. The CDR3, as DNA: TGTGCCAGCAGTGAAGCACAGGGTCTAAATCAGCCCCAGCATTTT.

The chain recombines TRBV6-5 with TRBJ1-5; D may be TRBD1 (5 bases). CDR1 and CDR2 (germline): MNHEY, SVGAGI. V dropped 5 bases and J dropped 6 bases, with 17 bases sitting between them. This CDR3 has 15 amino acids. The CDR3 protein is CASSRGGGVAQPQHF. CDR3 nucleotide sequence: TGTGCCAGCAGTCGGGGGGGAGGGGTCGCTCAGCCCCAGCATTTT.

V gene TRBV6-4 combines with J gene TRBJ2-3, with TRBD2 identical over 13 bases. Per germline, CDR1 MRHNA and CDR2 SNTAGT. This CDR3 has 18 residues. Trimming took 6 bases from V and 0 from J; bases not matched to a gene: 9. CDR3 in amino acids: CASSLRPGLAGSTDTQYF. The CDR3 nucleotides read TGTGCCAGCAGCCTCCGACCGGGACTAGCGGGGAGCACAGATACGCAGTATTTT.

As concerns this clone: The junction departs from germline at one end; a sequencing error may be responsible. Written as DNA, the CDR3 is TGTGCCAGCAGCTTGGGGGGGGCTATTGGTGGCTACACTTTC. It codes for CASSLGGAIGGYTF. The rearrangement uses TRBV7-9 and TRBJ1-2; D is perhaps TRBD1 (6 bases). Per germline, CDR1 SEHNR and CDR2 FQNEAQ (reference sequence). This CDR3 is built from 14 residues.

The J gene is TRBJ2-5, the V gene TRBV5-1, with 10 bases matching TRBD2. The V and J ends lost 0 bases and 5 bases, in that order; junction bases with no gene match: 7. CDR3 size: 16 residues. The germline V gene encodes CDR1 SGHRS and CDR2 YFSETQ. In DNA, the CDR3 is TGCGCCAGCAGCTTGGGGGCTAGCGGGGGATTGGAGACCCAGTACTTC. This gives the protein CASSLGASGGLETQYF.

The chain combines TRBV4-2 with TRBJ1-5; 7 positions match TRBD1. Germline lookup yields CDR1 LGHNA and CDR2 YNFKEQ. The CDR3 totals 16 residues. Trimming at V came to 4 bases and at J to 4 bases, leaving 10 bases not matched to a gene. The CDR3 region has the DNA TGTGCCAGCAGCCCTGCCCTGACAGGGAAAAATCAGCCCCAGCATTTT. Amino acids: CASSPALTGKNQPQHF.

The CDR3 DNA follows: TGTGCCAGCAGCAAGGACAGGGGGCGGTACGAGCAGTACTTC. Residues: CASSKDRGRYEQYF. The chain combines TRBV5-6 with TRBJ2-5; 11 bases are a match to TRBD1. The J call may be faulty, since TRBJ2-7 better matches the DNA end. Germline lookup yields CDR1 SGHDT and CDR2 YYEEEE. The CDR3 is 14 amino acids.

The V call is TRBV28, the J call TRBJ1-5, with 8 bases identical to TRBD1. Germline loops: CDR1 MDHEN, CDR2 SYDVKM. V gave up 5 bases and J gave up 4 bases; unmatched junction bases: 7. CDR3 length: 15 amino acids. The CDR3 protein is CASSQQGGRNQPQHF. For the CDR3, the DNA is TGTGCCAGCAGTCAACAGGGGGGGAGGAATCAGCCCCAGCATTTT.

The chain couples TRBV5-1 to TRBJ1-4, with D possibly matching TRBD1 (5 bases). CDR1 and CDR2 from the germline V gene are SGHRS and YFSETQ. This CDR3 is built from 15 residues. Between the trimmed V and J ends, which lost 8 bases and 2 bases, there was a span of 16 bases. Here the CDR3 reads CARPLGGVTNEKLFF. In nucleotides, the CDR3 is TGCGCCAGGCCCCTGGGGGGGGTCACTAATGAAAAACTGTTTTTT.

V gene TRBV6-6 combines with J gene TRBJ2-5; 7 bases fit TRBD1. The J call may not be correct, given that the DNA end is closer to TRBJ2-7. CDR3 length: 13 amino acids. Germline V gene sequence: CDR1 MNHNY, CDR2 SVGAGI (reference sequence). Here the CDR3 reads CASSYTGDGEQYF. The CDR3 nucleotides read TGTGCCAGCAGTTATACAGGGGATGGCGAGCAGTACTTC.

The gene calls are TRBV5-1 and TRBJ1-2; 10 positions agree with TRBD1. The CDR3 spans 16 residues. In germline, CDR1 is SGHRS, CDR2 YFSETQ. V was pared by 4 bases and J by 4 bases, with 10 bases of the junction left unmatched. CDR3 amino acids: CASSPGDRGRGYGYTF. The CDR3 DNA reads TGCGCCAGCAGCCCAGGGGACAGGGGCCGGGGCTATGGCTACACCTTC.

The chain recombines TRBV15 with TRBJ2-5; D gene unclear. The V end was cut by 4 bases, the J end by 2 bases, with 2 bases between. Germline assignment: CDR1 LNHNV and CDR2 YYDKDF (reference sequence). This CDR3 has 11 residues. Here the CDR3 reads CATSTQETQYF. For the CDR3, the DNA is TGTGCCACCAGCACGCAAGAGACCCAGTACTTC. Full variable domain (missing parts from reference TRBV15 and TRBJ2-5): DAMVIQNPRYQVTQFGKPVTLSCSQTLNHNVMYWYQQKSSQAPKLLFHYYDKDFNNEADTPDNFQSRRPNTSFCFLDIRSPGLGDTAMYLCATSTQETQYFGPGTRLLVL.

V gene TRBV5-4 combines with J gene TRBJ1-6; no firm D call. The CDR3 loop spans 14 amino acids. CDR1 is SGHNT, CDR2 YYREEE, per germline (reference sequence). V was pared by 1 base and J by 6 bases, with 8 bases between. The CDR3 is CASSLTAPNSPLHF. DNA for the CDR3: TGTGCCAGCAGCTTGACTGCCCCTAATTCACCCCTCCACTTT.

In DNA, the CDR3 is TGTGCCAGCAGCTTCGCCGGGAACACCGGGGAGCTGTTTTTT. Its translation: CASSFAGNTGELFF. The rearrangement uses TRBV7-9 and TRBJ2-2, with D uncertain. The V gene's germline CDR1 is SEHNR and CDR2 FQNEAQ (reference sequence). The CDR3 is made up of 14 amino acids. Trimming took 3 bases from V and 1 from J, leaving 6 bases between them.

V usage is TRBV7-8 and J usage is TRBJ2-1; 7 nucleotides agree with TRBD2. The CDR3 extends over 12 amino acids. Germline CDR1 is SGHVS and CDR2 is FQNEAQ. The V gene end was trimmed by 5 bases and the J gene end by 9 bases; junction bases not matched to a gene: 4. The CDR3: CASSPGGSEQFF. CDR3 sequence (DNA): TGTGCCAGCAGCCCGGGGGGAAGTGAGCAGTTCTTC.

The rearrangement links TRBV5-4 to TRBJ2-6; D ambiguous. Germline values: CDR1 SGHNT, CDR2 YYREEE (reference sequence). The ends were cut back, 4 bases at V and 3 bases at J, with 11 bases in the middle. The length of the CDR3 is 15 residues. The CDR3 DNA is TGTGCCAGCAGCCTAGACGGTGGTGGGGCCAACGTCCTGACTTTC. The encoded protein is CASSLDGGGANVLTF.

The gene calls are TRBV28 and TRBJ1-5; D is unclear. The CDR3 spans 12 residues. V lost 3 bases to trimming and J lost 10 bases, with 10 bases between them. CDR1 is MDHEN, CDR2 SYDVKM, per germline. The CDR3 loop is CASSLRGKPQHF. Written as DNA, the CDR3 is TGTGCCAGCAGTTTGAGAGGGAAACCCCAGCATTTT.